Listed below are T cell receptor beta chains from one sample, sequenced in a study of prognosis after radiotherapy for stage I lung cancer. TCRdb reprocessed the multiplex PCR reads with MiXCR, giving one entry per CDR3 protein. The sample shows around 20,000 distinct CDR3 sequences, less than 50% of them seen only once. The input for sequencing was PBMCs, taken before or after stereotactic body radiation therapy (not recorded which). Receptor source: a donor aged 50 or older with non-small cell lung cancer. Both conserved end residues are part of each CDR3.

V gene,CDR3 length,J gene,CDR3 protein
TRBV27,16,TRBJ2-1,CASSRGTSGRYNEQFF
TRBV28,17,TRBJ1-6,CASSSKGAGSYNSPLHF
TRBV27,16,TRBJ2-7,CASSLTPDRWLGEQYF
TRBV11-3,13,TRBJ1-5,CASSLNRNQPQHF
TRBV19,16,TRBJ1-2,CASSIAQRPSSYGYTF
TRBV12-3/TRBV12-4,14,TRBJ1-3,CASSLTGGGNTIYF
TRBV9,15,TRBJ2-7,CASSVGMTSSYEQYF
TRBV2,13,TRBJ2-1,CASGRGSWDEQFF
TRBV27,17,TRBJ2-7,CASSLAGRRENSYEQYF
TRBV3-1,13,TRBJ2-1,CASSARTSGEQFF
TRBV28,12,TRBJ2-3,CASRGSTDTQYF
TRBV24-1,16,TRBJ2-7,CATSDSGTMNIYEQYF
TRBV6-1,11,TRBJ2-7,CATITVYEQYF
TRBV5-6,15,TRBJ2-7,CASSLVGYREGEQYF
TRBV5-1,12,TRBJ2-5,CASSSEQETQYF
TRBV7-3,15,TRBJ2-1,CASSSTLSGYNEQFF
TRBV2,14,TRBJ2-2,CASRSGGRTGELFF
TRBV20-1,16,TRBJ2-7,CSARDRGASRLYEQYF
TRBV6-7,16,TRBJ1-6,CASSYPQQGGNSPLHF
TRBV28,17,TRBJ2-5,CASKPAGWEVLGETQYF
TRBV2,11,TRBJ2-7,CASSQVDEQYF
TRBV13,17,TRBJ1-2,CASSFLKTGGGIAGYTF
TRBV25-1,14,TRBJ2-7,CASTPTGELYEQYF